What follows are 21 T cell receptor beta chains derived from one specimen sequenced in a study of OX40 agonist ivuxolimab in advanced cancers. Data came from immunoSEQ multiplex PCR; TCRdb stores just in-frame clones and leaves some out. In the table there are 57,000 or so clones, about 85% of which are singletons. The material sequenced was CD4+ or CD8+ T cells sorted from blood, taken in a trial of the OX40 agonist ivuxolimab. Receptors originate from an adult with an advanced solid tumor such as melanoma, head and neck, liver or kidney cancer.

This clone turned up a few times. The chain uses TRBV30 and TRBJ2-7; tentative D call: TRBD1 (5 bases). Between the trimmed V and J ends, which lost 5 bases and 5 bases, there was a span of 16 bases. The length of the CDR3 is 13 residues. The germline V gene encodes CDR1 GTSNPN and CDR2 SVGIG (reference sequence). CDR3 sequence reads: CAWAQGQIHEQYF. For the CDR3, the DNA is TGTGCCTGGGCCCAGGGTCAAATCCACGAGCAGTACTTC. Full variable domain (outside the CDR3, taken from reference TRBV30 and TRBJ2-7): SQTIHQWPATLVQPVGSPLSLECTVEGTSNPNLYWYRQAAGRGLQLLFYSVGIGQISSEVPQNLSASRPQDRQFILSSKKLLLSDSGFYLCAWAQGQIHEQYFGPGTRLTVT.

For the CDR3, the DNA is TGTGCCAGCTCACCACGGACAGGGGGAAATGAAAAACTGTTTTTT. This translates into CASSPRTGGNEKLFF. The chain employs TRBV18 and TRBJ1-4, with 10 bases identical to TRBD1. The CDR3 runs 15 residues. Looked up from germline, CDR1 is KGHSH and CDR2 is LQKENI. The V segment lost 1 base and the J segment 5 bases; nucleotides outside the gene matches: 1. Full variable domain (remainder filled in from reference TRBV18 and TRBJ1-4): NAGVMQNPRHLVRRRGQEARLRCSPMKGHSHVYWYRQLPEEGLKFMVYLQKENIIDESGMPKERFSAEFPKEGPSILRIQQVVRGDSAAYFCASSPRTGGNEKLFFGSGTQLSVL.

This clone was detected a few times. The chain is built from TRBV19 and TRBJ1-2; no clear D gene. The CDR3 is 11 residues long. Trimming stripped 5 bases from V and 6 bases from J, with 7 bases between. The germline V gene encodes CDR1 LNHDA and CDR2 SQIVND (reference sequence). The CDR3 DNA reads TGTGCCAGTAGTGTGCGAGATGGCTACACCTTC. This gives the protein CASSVRDGYTF.

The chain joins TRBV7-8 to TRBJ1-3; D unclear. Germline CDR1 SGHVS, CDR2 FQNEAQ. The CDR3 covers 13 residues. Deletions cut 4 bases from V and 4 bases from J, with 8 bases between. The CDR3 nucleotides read TGTGCCAGCAGCTGGGCAGACGGAAACACCATATATTTT. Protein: CASSWADGNTIYF.

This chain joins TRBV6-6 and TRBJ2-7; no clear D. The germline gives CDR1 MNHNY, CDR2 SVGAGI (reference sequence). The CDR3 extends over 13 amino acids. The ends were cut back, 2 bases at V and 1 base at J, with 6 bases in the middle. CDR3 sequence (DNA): TGTGCCAGCAGTTACGAGGCGTCCTACGAGCAGTACTTC. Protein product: CASSYEASYEQYF.

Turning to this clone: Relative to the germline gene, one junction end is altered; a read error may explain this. In DNA form, the CDR3 reads TGTGCCAGCAGTCTATGGACAGGAGCCGGACAAGAGACCCAGTACTTC. Translation: CASSLWTGAGQETQYF. The J gene is TRBJ2-5, the V gene TRBV28, with 7 bases identical to TRBD1. Germline CDR1 reads MDHEN; CDR2 reads SYDVKM. The CDR3 contains 16 residues.

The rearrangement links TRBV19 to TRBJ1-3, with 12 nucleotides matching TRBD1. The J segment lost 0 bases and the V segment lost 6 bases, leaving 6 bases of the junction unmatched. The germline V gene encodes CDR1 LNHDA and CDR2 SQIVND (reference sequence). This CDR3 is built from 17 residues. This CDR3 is CASRRGQGANSGNTIYF. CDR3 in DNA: TGTGCCAGTAGGCGGGGACAGGGGGCCAACTCTGGAAACACCATATATTTT.

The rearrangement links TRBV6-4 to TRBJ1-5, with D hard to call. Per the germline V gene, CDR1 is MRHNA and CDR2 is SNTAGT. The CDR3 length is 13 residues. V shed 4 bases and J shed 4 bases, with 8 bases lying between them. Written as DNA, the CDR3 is TGTGCCAGCAGTGTTACAGAAAATCAGCCCCAGCATTTT. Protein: CASSVTENQPQHF.

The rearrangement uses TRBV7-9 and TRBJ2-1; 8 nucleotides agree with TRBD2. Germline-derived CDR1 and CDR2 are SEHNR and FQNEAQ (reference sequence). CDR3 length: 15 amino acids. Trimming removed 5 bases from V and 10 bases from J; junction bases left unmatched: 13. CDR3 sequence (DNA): TGTGCCAGCAGCCTTGGGAGCGGGAGAGTTAACGAGCAGTTCTTC. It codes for CASSLGSGRVNEQFF.

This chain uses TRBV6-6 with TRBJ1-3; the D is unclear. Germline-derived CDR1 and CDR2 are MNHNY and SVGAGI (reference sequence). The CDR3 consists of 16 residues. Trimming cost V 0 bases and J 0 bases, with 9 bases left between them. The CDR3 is CASSYSPGVSGNTIYF. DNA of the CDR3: TGTGCCAGCAGTTACTCGCCGGGTGTCTCTGGAAACACCATATATTTT.

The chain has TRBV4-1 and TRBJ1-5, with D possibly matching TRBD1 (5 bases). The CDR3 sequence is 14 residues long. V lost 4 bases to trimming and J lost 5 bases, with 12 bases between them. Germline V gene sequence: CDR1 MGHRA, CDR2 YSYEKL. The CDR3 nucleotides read TGCGCCAGCAGCCCCCCGGGGACCCATCAGCCCCAGCATTTT. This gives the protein CASSPPGTHQPQHF.

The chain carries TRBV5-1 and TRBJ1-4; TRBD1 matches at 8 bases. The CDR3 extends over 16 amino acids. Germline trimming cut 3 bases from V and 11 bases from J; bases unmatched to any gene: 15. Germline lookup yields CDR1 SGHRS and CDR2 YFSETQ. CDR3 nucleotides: TGCGCCAGCAGCTCGGACAGGGAAGGGGAAAAAGCGAAACTGTTTTTT. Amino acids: CASSSDREGEKAKLFF.

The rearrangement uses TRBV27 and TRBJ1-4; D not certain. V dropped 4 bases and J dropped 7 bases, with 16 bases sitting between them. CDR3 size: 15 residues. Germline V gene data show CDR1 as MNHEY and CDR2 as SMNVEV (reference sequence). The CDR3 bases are TGTGCCAGCAGTTCACGAGACACCTTAGGTGAAAAACTGTTTTTT. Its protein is CASSSRDTLGEKLFF.

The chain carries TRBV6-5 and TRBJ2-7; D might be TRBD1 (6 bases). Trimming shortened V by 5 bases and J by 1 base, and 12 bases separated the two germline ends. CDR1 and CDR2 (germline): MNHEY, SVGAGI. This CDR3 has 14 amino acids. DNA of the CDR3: TGTGCCAGCAGTCGGACAGAGGCTTCCTACGAGCAGTACTTC. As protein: CASSRTEASYEQYF.

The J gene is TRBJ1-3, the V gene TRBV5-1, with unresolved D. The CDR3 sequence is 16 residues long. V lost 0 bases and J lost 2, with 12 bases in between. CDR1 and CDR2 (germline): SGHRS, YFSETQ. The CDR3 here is CASSLALGITGNTIYF. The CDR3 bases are TGCGCCAGCAGCTTGGCTCTGGGGATAACTGGAAACACCATATATTTT.

The CDR3 sequence: CASSDEQGAAAEAFF. The CDR3 DNA follows: TGTGCCAGCAGTGATGAACAGGGGGCGGCTGCTGAAGCTTTCTTT. The rearrangement links TRBV6-6 to TRBJ1-1; TRBD1 agrees at 9 bases. Trimming took 5 bases from V and 6 from J; bases not matched to a gene: 10. CDR3 length: 15 residues. Germline values: CDR1 MNHNY, CDR2 SVGAGI (reference sequence).

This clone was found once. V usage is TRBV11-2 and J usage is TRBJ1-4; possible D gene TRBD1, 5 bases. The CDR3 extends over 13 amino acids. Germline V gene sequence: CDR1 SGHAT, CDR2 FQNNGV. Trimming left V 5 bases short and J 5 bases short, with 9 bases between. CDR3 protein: CASSRHRNEKLFF. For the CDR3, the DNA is TGTGCCAGCAGCCGTCACAGGAATGAAAAACTGTTTTTT.

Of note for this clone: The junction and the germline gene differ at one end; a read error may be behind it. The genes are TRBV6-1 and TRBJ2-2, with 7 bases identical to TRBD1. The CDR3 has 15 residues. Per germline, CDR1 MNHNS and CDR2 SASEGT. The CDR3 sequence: CASRAGTANTGELLF. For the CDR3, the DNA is TGTGCCAGCAGAGCCGGGACAGCCAACACCGGGGAGCTGCTTTTT.

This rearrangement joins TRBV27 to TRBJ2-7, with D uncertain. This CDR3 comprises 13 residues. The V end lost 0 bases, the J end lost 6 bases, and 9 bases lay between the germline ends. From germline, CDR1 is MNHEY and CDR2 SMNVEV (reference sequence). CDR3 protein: CASSLSLGFEQYF. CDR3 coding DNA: TGTGCCAGCAGTTTATCTCTTGGGTTCGAGCAGTACTTC.

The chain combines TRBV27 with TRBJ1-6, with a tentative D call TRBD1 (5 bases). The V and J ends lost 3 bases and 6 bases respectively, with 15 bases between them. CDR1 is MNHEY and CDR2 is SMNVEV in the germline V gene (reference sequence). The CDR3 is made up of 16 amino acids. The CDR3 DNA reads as TGTGCCAGCAGTTTTTCCTTTGGGGCAGCTAATTCACCCCTCCACTTT. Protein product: CASSFSFGAANSPLHF.

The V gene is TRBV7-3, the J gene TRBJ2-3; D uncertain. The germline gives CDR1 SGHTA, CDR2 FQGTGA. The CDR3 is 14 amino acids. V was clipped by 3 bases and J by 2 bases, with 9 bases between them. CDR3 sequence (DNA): TGTGCCAGCAGCTTCTCTAGGGACACAGATACGCAGTATTTT. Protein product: CASSFSRDTDTQYF.